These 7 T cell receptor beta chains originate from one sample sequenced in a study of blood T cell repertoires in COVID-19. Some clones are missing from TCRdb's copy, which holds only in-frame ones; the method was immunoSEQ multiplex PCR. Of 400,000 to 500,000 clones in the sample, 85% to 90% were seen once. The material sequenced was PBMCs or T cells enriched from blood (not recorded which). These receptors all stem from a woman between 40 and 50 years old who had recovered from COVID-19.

Here the CDR3 DNA reads TGTGCCAGCAGCTTAAGTCTGACAGGGTGGGAAGGCTACACCTTC. Amino acids: CASSLSLTGWEGYTF. The chain links TRBV7-2 to TRBJ1-2; 7 bases fit TRBD1. J gave up 8 bases and V 2 bases, and 11 bases lay outside the gene matches. CDR1 is SGHTA and CDR2 is FQGNSA in the germline V gene. The CDR3 spans 15 residues.

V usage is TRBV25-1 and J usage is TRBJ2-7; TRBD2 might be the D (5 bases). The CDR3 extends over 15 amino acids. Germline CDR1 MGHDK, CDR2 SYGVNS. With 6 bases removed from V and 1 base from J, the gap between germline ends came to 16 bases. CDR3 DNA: TGTGCCAGCAGCGAGGTTGGGGAGCGATCCTACGAGCAGTACTTC. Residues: CASSEVGERSYEQYF.

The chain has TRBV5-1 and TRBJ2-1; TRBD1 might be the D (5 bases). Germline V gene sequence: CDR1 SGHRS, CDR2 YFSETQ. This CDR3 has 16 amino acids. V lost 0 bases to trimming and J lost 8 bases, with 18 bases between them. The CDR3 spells CASSLGQGWGGDEQFF. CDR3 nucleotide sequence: TGCGCCAGCAGCTTGGGCCAGGGTTGGGGTGGGGATGAGCAGTTCTTC.

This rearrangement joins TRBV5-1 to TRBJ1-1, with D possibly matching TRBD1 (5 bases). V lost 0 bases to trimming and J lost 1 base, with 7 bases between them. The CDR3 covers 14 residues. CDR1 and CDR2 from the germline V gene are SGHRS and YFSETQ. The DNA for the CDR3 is TGCGCCAGCAGCTTGGGACAGCAGAACACTGAAGCTTTCTTT. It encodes CASSLGQQNTEAFF.

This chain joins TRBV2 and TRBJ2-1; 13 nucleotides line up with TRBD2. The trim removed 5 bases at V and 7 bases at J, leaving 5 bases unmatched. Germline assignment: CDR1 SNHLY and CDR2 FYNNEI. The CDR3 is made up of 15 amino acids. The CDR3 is CASSKEGLAGNEQFF. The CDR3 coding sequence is TGTGCCAGCAGTAAGGAGGGACTAGCGGGGAATGAGCAGTTCTTC.

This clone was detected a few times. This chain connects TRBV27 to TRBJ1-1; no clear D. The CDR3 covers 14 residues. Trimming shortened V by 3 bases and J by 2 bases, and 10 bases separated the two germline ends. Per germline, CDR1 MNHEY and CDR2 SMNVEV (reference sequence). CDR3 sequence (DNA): TGTGCCAGCAGTTTGGGAGGAAGTAACACTGAAGCTTTCTTT. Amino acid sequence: CASSLGGSNTEAFF.

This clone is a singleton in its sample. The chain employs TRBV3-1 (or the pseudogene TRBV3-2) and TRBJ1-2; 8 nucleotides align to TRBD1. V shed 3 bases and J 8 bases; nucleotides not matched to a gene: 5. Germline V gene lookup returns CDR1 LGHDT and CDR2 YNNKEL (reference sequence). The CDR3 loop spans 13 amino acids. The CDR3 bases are TGTGCCAGCAGCCAGGGGACAGGACAAGGCTACACCTTC. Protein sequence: CASSQGTGQGYTF.